This section outlines one T cell receptor (beta chain) sequence together with its context. This record belongs to a study of blood T cell repertoires in COVID-19. Study-level background: COVID-19 samples collected from the United States, Italy and Spain covered acute and convalescent phases.

Contact with a PCR-confirmed or clinician-diagnosed COVID-19 case occurred within 2 weeks of entry. Authors' data handling: Using reference gene primer amplification, nucleated cell counts were estimated. Sequencing was performed with immunoSEQ multiplex PCR; in TCRdb, only in-frame clones are kept and a portion is missing. For V, J and clone size, that table is used; D and trimming come from the DNA. The sample includes 130,000 to 150,000 clones, roughly 84% of them seen just once. CDR3 length: 15 residues. CDR1 is SGHAT and CDR2 is FQNNGV in the germline V gene. The V segment lost 5 bases and the J segment 6 bases; nucleotides outside the gene matches: 7.

The sequence derives from a woman between 45 and 65 years old who had been exposed to COVID-19. The V and J genes are TRBV11-2 and TRBJ2-1, with 10 nucleotides matching TRBD2. Input material: PBMCs or T cells enriched from blood (not recorded which). The CDR3 region is CASSPQGLATNEQFF. The CDR3 coding sequence is TGTGCCAGCAGCCCACAGGGACTAGCGACCAATGAGCAGTTCTTC.